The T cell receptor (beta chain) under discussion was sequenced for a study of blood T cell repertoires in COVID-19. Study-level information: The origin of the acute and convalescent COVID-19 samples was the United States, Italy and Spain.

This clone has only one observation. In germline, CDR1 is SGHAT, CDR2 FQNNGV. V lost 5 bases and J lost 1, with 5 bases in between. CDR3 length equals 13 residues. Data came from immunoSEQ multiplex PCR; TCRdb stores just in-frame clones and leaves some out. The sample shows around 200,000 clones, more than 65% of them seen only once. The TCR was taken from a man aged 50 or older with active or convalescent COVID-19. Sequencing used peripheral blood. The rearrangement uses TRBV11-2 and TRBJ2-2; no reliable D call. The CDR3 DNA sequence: TGTGCCAGCAGCACTCGGAACACCGGGGAGCTGTTTTTT. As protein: CASSTRNTGELFF.